Shown below are 23 T cell receptor beta chains from a single sample sequenced in a study of beta chain features in type 1 diabetes. Study-wide results and limits: Moderately but significantly shorter TCRB CDR3s were found in Type 1 diabetes patients in all four CD4+ subsets.

Expressed TCRB transcripts were sequenced because the entire RNA isolate underwent reverse transcription. Assay: immunoSEQ multiplex PCR; the TCRdb copy retains only in-frame clones and omits some. The data hold roughly 730,000 clones, with over 10% observed a single time. These receptors are not linked to any known antigen. The sequenced sample was naive CD4+ T cells from blood. The receptors were sampled from a man aged 18 to 35 with type 1 diabetes.

The V call is TRBV6-5, the J call TRBJ1-6; D remains ambiguous. The germline V gene encodes CDR1 MNHEY and CDR2 SVGAGI. V lost 7 bases and J 10 bases, leaving 20 bases between the germline ends. This CDR3 has 15 residues. The CDR3 DNA sequence: TGTGCCAGCATTACACGGGTTGGGCTTGGGTCACCCCTCCACTTT. Its protein is CASITRVGLGSPLHF.

This clone has a handful of counts. Written as DNA, the CDR3 is TGTGCCAGCAGCCCCTACGGGACACTACTAGCCGGGGAGCTGTTTTTT. Encoded protein: CASSPYGTLLAGELFF. J is TRBJ2-2 and V is TRBV7-9; D possibly corresponds to TRBD1 (6 bases). V was shortened by 5 bases and J by 6 bases, with 19 bases between the two germline ends. This CDR3 comprises 16 residues. Germline V CDR1 and CDR2: SEHNR, FQNEAQ (reference sequence).

The V and J genes are TRBV7-9 and TRBJ1-2; D is ambiguous. Per germline, CDR1 SEHNR and CDR2 FQNEAQ (reference sequence). Trimming cost V 4 bases and J 1 base, with 10 bases left between them. The CDR3 runs 14 residues. CDR3 loop: CASSSALINYGYTF. DNA of the CDR3: TGTGCCAGCAGCTCCGCCCTGATTAACTATGGCTACACCTTC.

The J gene is TRBJ1-2, the V gene TRBV30; perhaps TRBD1 as D (6 bases). V lost 1 base and J lost 4, with 19 bases in between. This CDR3 contains 16 residues. The germline gives CDR1 GTSNPN, CDR2 SVGIG (reference sequence). The CDR3 DNA reads TGTGCCTGGAGTGGGGCAGGGGCCGGAATCTCCTATGGCTACACCTTC. As protein: CAWSGAGAGISYGYTF. Using reference TRBV30 and TRBJ1-2 for the parts outside the CDR3, the full variable domain is SQTIHQWPATLVQPVGSPLSLECTVEGTSNPNLYWYRQAAGRGLQLLFYSVGIGQISSEVPQNLSASRPQDRQFILSSKKLLLSDSGFYLCAWSGAGAGISYGYTFGSGTRLTVV.

V is TRBV7-9 and J is TRBJ1-4, with D unclear. CDR1 SEHNR and CDR2 FQNEAQ come from the germline V gene (reference sequence). V lost 4 bases to trimming and J lost 6 bases, with 6 bases between them. The CDR3 runs to 12 residues. CDR3 coding DNA: TGTGCCAGCAGCTGGACGGATGAAAAACTGTTTTTT. This gives the protein CASSWTDEKLFF.

The sample holds a few counts of this clone. The CDR3: CASSARQGAEEQYF. The CDR3 DNA is TGTGCCAGCAGTGCGCGACAGGGGGCTGAGGAGCAGTACTTC. The V call is TRBV27, the J call TRBJ2-7; 10 positions agree with TRBD1. This CDR3 contains 14 residues. Trimming took 5 bases from V and 7 from J; bases not matched to a gene: 8. Germline V gene data show CDR1 as MNHEY and CDR2 as SMNVEV (reference sequence).

V usage is TRBV12-5 and J usage is TRBJ2-1; tentative D call: TRBD2 (6 bases). The germline V gene has CDR1 LGHNT and CDR2 FRNRAP. CDR3 size: 17 residues. V dropped 4 bases and J dropped 6 bases, with 22 bases sitting between them. The CDR3 sequence is CASGSFPRAGSPNEQFF. CDR3 sequence (DNA): TGTGCTAGTGGTTCTTTCCCCCGGGCGGGGAGCCCCAATGAGCAGTTCTTC.

V usage is TRBV28 and J usage is TRBJ1-1; no definite D call. V lost 7 bases to trimming and J lost 3 bases, with 6 bases between them. The length of the CDR3 is 11 residues. The V gene's germline CDR1 is MDHEN and CDR2 SYDVKM. Here the CDR3 reads CASTSDTEAFF. CDR3 in DNA: TGTGCCAGCACCTCTGACACTGAAGCTTTCTTT.

This clone has just a few counts. V and J are TRBV7-2 and TRBJ2-5; D unclear. CDR1 is SGHTA, CDR2 FQGNSA, per germline. Trimming stripped 3 bases from V and 1 base from J, with 9 bases between. The CDR3 covers 14 residues. CDR3 nucleotides: TGTGCCAGCAGCTTGGTCATGTCCCAAGAGACCCAGTACTTC. As protein: CASSLVMSQETQYF. The full variable domain, with the rest looked up from reference TRBV7-2 and TRBJ2-5, is GAGVSQSPSNKVTEKGKDVELRCDPISGHTALYWYRQSLGQGLEFLIYFQGNSAPDKSGLPSDRFSAERTGGSVSTLTIQRTQQEDSAVYLCASSLVMSQETQYFGPGTRLLVL.

This clone was counted between two and nine times. The V and J genes are TRBV5-1 and TRBJ2-1; 7 nucleotides align to TRBD2. The junction had 5 bases not matched to a gene; V was cut back by 2 bases and J by 3 bases. Germline lookup yields CDR1 SGHRS and CDR2 YFSETQ. The CDR3 spans 15 residues. In DNA, the CDR3 is TGCGCCAGCAGCTTTGGCGGGGGTAGCTACAATGAGCAGTTCTTC. Translating gives CASSFGGGSYNEQFF.

The table lists this clone with a few counts. This sequence joins TRBV9 and TRBJ1-1; unclear D gene. CDR1 and CDR2 (germline): SGDLS, YYNGEE. This CDR3 is built from 13 residues. The V and J ends lost 4 bases and 3 bases respectively, with 10 bases between them. The DNA for the CDR3 is TGTGCCAGCAGCACCAGGCCTGACACTGAAGCTTTCTTT. This encodes CASSTRPDTEAFF.

This clone was detected only a few times. This rearrangement joins TRBV7-6 to TRBJ1-5; 8 positions agree with TRBD1. The CDR3 runs to 18 residues. Germline V lookup: CDR1 SGHVS, CDR2 FNYEAQ. Trimming at V came to 1 base and at J to 2 bases, leaving 10 bases not matched to a gene. The CDR3 bases are TGTGCCAGCAGCTTAGGAGTGGCAGGGGGCGACGGCAATCAGCCCCAGCATTTT. It specifies CASSLGVAGGDGNQPQHF.

This chain connects TRBV28 to TRBJ1-2; D is ambiguous. V was cut by 2 bases and J by 4 bases, with 11 bases left in between. CDR1 is MDHEN and CDR2 is SYDVKM in the germline V gene. CDR3 length equals 14 residues. The CDR3 sequence: CASSLPSMPYGYTF. The CDR3 region has the DNA TGTGCCAGCAGTTTACCTTCCATGCCCTATGGCTACACCTTC.

The rearrangement links TRBV30 to TRBJ1-1; D is uncertain. CDR1 is GTSNPN, CDR2 SVGIG, per germline (reference sequence). The CDR3 has 11 amino acids. V was pared by 0 bases and J by 7 bases, with 6 bases between. CDR3 sequence reads: CAWSVKGEAFF. For the CDR3, the DNA is TGTGCCTGGAGTGTAAAAGGTGAAGCTTTCTTT.

This clone has a handful of counts. The genes are TRBV10-3 and TRBJ2-7, with TRBD1 matching 8 bases. This CDR3 is 15 amino acids long. CDR1 ENHRY and CDR2 SYGVKD come from the germline V gene. Trimming at V came to 3 bases and at J to 6 bases, leaving 10 bases not matched to a gene. Here the CDR3 DNA reads TGTGCCATCAGTGACTACGGGACAGGTCGGGGCGAGCAGTACTTC. It specifies CAISDYGTGRGEQYF.

The chain employs TRBV7-9 and TRBJ1-6, with D tentatively TRBD1 (5 bases). The CDR3 length is 17 residues. The V and J ends lost 5 bases and 4 bases respectively, with 18 bases between them. Germline V gene data show CDR1 as SEHNR and CDR2 as FQNEAQ (reference sequence). In nucleotides, the CDR3 is TGTGCCAGCAGCCCAATCAACGCGGGACGGTATAATTCACCCCTCCACTTT. Encoded protein: CASSPINAGRYNSPLHF.

The chain has TRBV25-1 and TRBJ1-1, with TRBD1 matching 7 bases. Unmatched junction bases numbered 8, after V lost 4 bases and J lost 6 bases. Looked up from germline, CDR1 is MGHDK and CDR2 is SYGVNS. The CDR3 covers 14 residues. Here the CDR3 DNA reads TGTGCCAGCAGTGGGGGACAGAAAAATCCTGAAGCTTTCTTT. Protein product: CASSGGQKNPEAFF.

This chain uses TRBV19 with TRBJ1-5; the D gene is possibly TRBD1 (6 bases). This CDR3 has 14 amino acids. Per the germline V gene, CDR1 is LNHDA and CDR2 is SQIVND (reference sequence). The ends were cut back, 7 bases at V and 3 bases at J, with 13 bases in the middle. DNA for the CDR3: TGTGCCAGTAAGGAACAGGGAAACAATCAGCCCCAGCATTTT. Encoded protein: CASKEQGNNQPQHF.

V gene TRBV7-9 combines with J gene TRBJ1-3; 8 nucleotides align to TRBD1. The CDR3 extends over 17 amino acids. Trimming took 2 bases from V and 1 from J; bases not matched to a gene: 7. Per the germline V gene, CDR1 is SEHNR and CDR2 is FQNEAQ (reference sequence). CDR3 protein: CASSLLPGQESGNTIYF. The CDR3, as DNA: TGTGCCAGCAGCTTATTACCGGGACAGGAGTCTGGAAACACCATATATTTT.

This clone occurred a few times. The chain uses TRBV10-1 and TRBJ2-3; 7 nucleotides agree with TRBD2. The CDR3 length is 15 residues. V shed 4 bases and J 1 base; nucleotides not matched to a gene: 5. Germline V CDR1 and CDR2: WNHNN, SYGVQD (reference sequence). CDR3 sequence (DNA): TGCGCCAGCAGTGGGGGAGGGAGTGGCACAGATACGCAGTATTTT. This translates into CASSGGGSGTDTQYF.

A few counts support this clone. This chain joins TRBV6-5 and TRBJ2-3; 7 positions agree with TRBD1. Germline V gives CDR1 MNHEY, CDR2 SVGAGI. The V gene end was trimmed by 4 bases and the J gene end by 1 base; junction bases not matched to a gene: 5. The CDR3 is 15 amino acids. CDR3 nucleotide sequence: TGTGCCAGCAGTTCTGGGACAGCACGCACAGATACGCAGTATTTT. It encodes CASSSGTARTDTQYF.

There are a few counts of this clone. The chain combines TRBV4-1 with TRBJ2-2, with TRBD2 matching over 8 bases. J gave up 11 bases and V 5 bases, and 13 bases lay outside the gene matches. The CDR3 consists of 15 residues. From germline, CDR1 is MGHRA and CDR2 YSYEKL. CDR3 loop: CASSLQAGDPNELFF. The CDR3 coding sequence is TGCGCCAGCAGCTTACAAGCGGGGGATCCAAATGAGCTGTTTTTT.

The genes are TRBV30 and TRBJ2-5, with a weak D call TRBD2 (6 bases). The CDR3 length is 15 residues. CDR1 is GTSNPN and CDR2 is SVGIG in the germline V gene (reference sequence). V was shortened by 5 bases and J by 0 bases, with 16 bases between the two germline ends. The CDR3 sequence is CAWGGGILYQETQYF. CDR3 in DNA: TGTGCCTGGGGTGGCGGGATCCTGTACCAAGAGACCCAGTACTTC.